This section outlines one T cell receptor (beta chain) sequence together with its context. Its antigen is not known. These data belong to a study of immune evolution from preneoplasia to lung adenocarcinoma. Study-wide background: HLA loss of heterozygosity: approximately 7.5% AIS, under 19% MIA, over 25% ADC, none AAH.

Here immunoSEQ multiplex PCR was the method, and the copy in TCRdb shows in-frame clones only, minus some. There are approximately 11,000 clones in the sample; around 79% occur only once, and around 3.9% lies in the top ten. Study results and caveats: Clonality was highest in normal lung, lower in later-stage lesions apparently. Highest clonality occurred in KRAS-mutant, not EGFR-mutant or double wild-type, nodules.

The CDR3 is 16 residues long. Looked up from germline, CDR1 is SNHLY and CDR2 is FYNNEI. The ends lost 1 base at V and 4 bases at J; junction bases unmatched: 2. The sample consisted of FFPE minimally invasive lung adenocarcinoma tissue. The TCR originated in a person aged 60 to 80 with lung adenocarcinoma. V is TRBV2 and J is TRBJ2-1; TRBD2 aligns across 12 bases. As DNA, the CDR3 is TGTGCCAGCAGTGAAGGGACTAGCGGGATGTACAATGAGCAGTTCTTC. Amino acid sequence: CASSEGTSGMYNEQFF.